The TCR beta chain described here comes from a study of healthy donors' naive CD4 and CD8 T cells. Trimming pared 6 bases from V and 1 base from J, leaving 7 bases between. CDR3 length: 12 residues. Germline-derived CDR1 and CDR2 are SQVTM and ANQGSEA. Starting from roughly 0.55 ug of total RNA, TCR libraries were made with linear amplification. TCRdb reprocessed the reads with MiXCR, giving one entry per CDR3 protein. The sample consists of around 200,000 distinct CDR3 sequences, about 74% of them appearing once. Sequencing was done on a sample of naive CD4+ and CD8+ T cells sorted from blood, pooled from several donors. This TCR was recovered from a pool of human donors in good health; the sample pools cells from several healthy donors. The chain employs TRBV29-1 and TRBJ2-1, with D perhaps matching TRBD1 (5 bases). CDR3 protein: CSVTGSYNEQFF. For the CDR3, the DNA is TGCAGCGTAACAGGTTCCTACAATGAGCAGTTCTTC.